The 23 T cell receptor beta chains in this list originate from one sample, sequenced in a study of T-cell reconstitution after alpha-beta-depleted transplantation in children. Construction of the TCRbeta library involved unique molecular identifiers. TCRdb used MiXCR to reprocess the PCR reads, holding one entry per CDR3 protein. The sample holds some 100,000 distinct CDR3 sequences, roughly 16% seen once. This sample comprised PBMCs, mostly from graft donor cells, obtained 180 days after TCRalphabeta/CD19-depleted stem cell transplant. The receptor set was obtained from a male patient aged 2-10 years who had a stem cell transplant for acute lymphoblastic leukemia, so the T cells may come from the graft donor.

The chain has TRBV12-3 or TRBV12-4 and TRBJ2-3; D uncertain. The CDR3 extends over 15 amino acids. V was clipped by 1 base and J by 5 bases, with 13 bases between them. The chain's CDR3 is CASSLGPGPRDTQYF. The CDR3 region has the DNA TGTGCCAGCAGTTTAGGCCCCGGGCCCAGAGATACGCAGTATTTT.

This clonotype has just a few counts. This sequence joins TRBV10-2 and TRBJ2-3; the D gene is possibly TRBD2 (7 bases). This CDR3 spans 15 amino acids. Trimming cost V 2 bases and J 2 bases, with 11 bases left between them. Germline assignment: CDR1 WSHSY and CDR2 SAAADI. The CDR3 nucleotides are TGCGCCAGCAGTGAGGGCGGGGGCCCCACAGATACGCAGTATTTT. It translates to CASSEGGGPTDTQYF.

This clonotype came up a few times. This chain connects TRBV4-3 to TRBJ2-1; D unresolved. The V gene lost 0 bases and the J gene lost 4 bases, with 4 bases spanning the gap. CDR3 length: 13 amino acids. Germline CDR1 is LGHNA and CDR2 is YSLEER. The CDR3 region has the DNA TGCGCCAGCAGCCAAGAAATATACAATGAGCAGTTCTTC. It encodes CASSQEIYNEQFF.

This clonotype was detected only a few times. The chain joins TRBV30 to TRBJ2-3; the D gene could be TRBD1 or TRBD2 (5 bases each). CDR3 length: 16 amino acids. Trimming removed 0 bases from V and 3 bases from J, with 16 bases in between. Germline V gene sequence: CDR1 GTSNPN, CDR2 SVGIG (reference sequence). The DNA of the CDR3 is TGTGCCTGGAGTGTAATTGTGGGGGTGCGGACAGATACGCAGTATTTT. This sequence encodes CAWSVIVGVRTDTQYF.

This clonotype appeared a few times. V usage is TRBV14 and J usage is TRBJ2-1; 8 bases map to TRBD1. This CDR3 has 15 residues. With V trimmed by 4 bases and J by 5 bases, 7 bases remained unmatched. Germline assignment: CDR1 SGHDN and CDR2 FVKESK. The CDR3 protein is CASSPDRVRDNEQFF. DNA for the CDR3: TGTGCCAGCAGCCCGGACAGGGTGAGGGACAATGAGCAGTTCTTC.

This clonotype was seen only a few times. J is TRBJ2-7 and V is TRBV10-3; TRBD1 agrees at 7 bases. This CDR3 region has 14 residues. Germline CDR1 is ENHRY and CDR2 is SYGVKD. With V trimmed by 10 bases and J by 0 bases, 9 bases remained unmatched. The CDR3 DNA reads TGTGCCACCACACAGGGGTTAAGCTCCTACGAGCAGTACTTC. Translating gives CATTQGLSSYEQYF.

The chain employs TRBV20-1 and TRBJ2-3, with D perhaps matching TRBD2 (6 bases). Trimming took off 6 bases at V and 0 bases at J, with 13 bases between the two ends. Germline V lookup: CDR1 DFQATT, CDR2 SNEGSKA (reference sequence). The CDR3 consists of 14 residues. CDR3 DNA: TGCAGTGCAATACCGGGGGAAAGCACAGATACGCAGTATTTT. Its protein is CSAIPGESTDTQYF.

V and J are TRBV3-1 and TRBJ2-5; the D gene is possibly TRBD2 (5 bases). The CDR3 consists of 15 residues. The V and J ends lost 0 bases and 4 bases respectively, with 12 bases between them. Per germline, CDR1 LGHDT and CDR2 YNNKEL (reference sequence). DNA for the CDR3: TGTGCCAGCAGCCAAGATGGAGGTAGCCGAGAGACCCAGTACTTC. It translates to CASSQDGGSRETQYF.

This clonotype was seen at least ten times. This rearrangement joins TRBV12-3 or TRBV12-4 to TRBJ2-3; D remains ambiguous. The CDR3 spans 15 residues. Trimming pared 3 bases from V and 6 bases from J, leaving 16 bases between. The CDR3, as DNA: TGTGCCAGCAGTTTTCGCACTTACATCGAGGATACGCAGTATTTT. Translated: CASSFRTYIEDTQYF.

This clonotype was found a few times. The V and J genes are TRBV7-2 and TRBJ1-2; TRBD1 matches 9 bases. CDR1 and CDR2 (germline): SGHTA, FQGNSA. The CDR3 length is 15 residues. Trimming removed 0 bases from V and 8 bases from J; junction bases left unmatched: 7. In DNA form, the CDR3 reads TGTGCCAGCAGCTTAGCGGGGACAGGGACAAACGGCTACACCTTC. This gives the protein CASSLAGTGTNGYTF.

The chain couples TRBV3-2 to TRBJ1-6. TRBV3-2 counts as a pseudogene. The CDR3 contains 13 residues. CDR3 amino acids: CASSQVEGSPLHF. Written as DNA, the CDR3 is TGTGCCAGCAGCCAAGTCGAGGGTTCACCCCTCCACTTT.

The chain combines TRBV7-2 with TRBJ2-1, with TRBD2 matching 16 bases. CDR3 length equals 16 residues. The V gene's germline CDR1 is SGHTA and CDR2 FQGNSA. Trimming at V came to 1 base and at J to 9 bases, leaving 3 bases not matched to a gene. The CDR3 region has the DNA TGTGCCAGCAGCTTAGGCGGGACTAGCGGGGGGGCTGAGCAGTTCTTC. Encoded protein: CASSLGGTSGGAEQFF.

This clonotype showed up many times. The J gene is TRBJ2-1, the V gene TRBV10-3, with a weak D call TRBD1 (7 bases). Germline V gene lookup returns CDR1 ENHRY and CDR2 SYGVKD. V lost 7 bases and J 5 bases, leaving 18 bases between the germline ends. The CDR3 totals 15 residues. The CDR3 region has the DNA TGTGCCATCAACCAACGACAGGGACTCAACAATGAGCAGTTCTTC. Its translation is CAINQRQGLNNEQFF.

This clonotype was detected only a few times. In DNA form, the CDR3 reads TGCAGCGTCCCCGGGACAGGGGATAATTCACCCCTCCACTTT. Translating it yields CSVPGTGDNSPLHF. The chain uses TRBV29-1 and TRBJ1-6; 10 nucleotides align to TRBD1. The CDR3 is 14 amino acids. J gave up 5 bases and V 6 bases, and 4 bases lay outside the gene matches. Germline V gene sequence: CDR1 SQVTM, CDR2 ANQGSEA. Filled out from reference TRBV29-1 and TRBJ1-6, the complete variable domain reads SAVISQKPSRDICQRGTSLTIQCQVDSQVTMMFWYRQQPGQSLTLIATANQGSEATYESGFVIDKFPISRPNLTFSTLTVSNMSPEDSSIYLCSVPGTGDNSPLHFGNGTRLTVT.

V is TRBV12-3 or TRBV12-4 and J is TRBJ2-3; 9 bases are a match to TRBD1. This CDR3 spans 13 amino acids. V gave up 6 bases and J gave up 5 bases; unmatched junction bases: 3. CDR3 loop: CASSWDREDTQYF. The CDR3 coding sequence is TGTGCCAGCAGCTGGGACAGGGAAGATACGCAGTATTTT.

The rearrangement joins TRBV5-1 to TRBJ1-3; no firm D call. This CDR3 contains 16 residues. V lost 0 bases, J lost 0 bases, and 10 bases lay in between. The germline gives CDR1 SGHRS, CDR2 YFSETQ. CDR3 bases: TGCGCCAGCAGCTTGGGCAGAATCCTCTCTGGAAACACCATATATTTT. Its protein is CASSLGRILSGNTIYF.

The chain employs TRBV12-3 or TRBV12-4 and TRBJ2-7; 11 bases are a match to TRBD2. This CDR3 spans 17 amino acids. V was pared by 2 bases and J by 4 bases, with 10 bases of the junction left unmatched. CDR3 coding DNA: TGTGCCAGCAGTTTAAACCCACCGGGACTAGCGGCTTACGAGCAGTACTTC. It codes for CASSLNPPGLAAYEQYF.

This clonotype was seen ten or more times. The chain joins TRBV29-1 to TRBJ2-5; weak D call: TRBD1 (6 bases). Trimming pared 6 bases from V and 2 bases from J, leaving 13 bases between. Looked up from germline, CDR1 is SQVTM and CDR2 is ANQGSEA. The CDR3 is 13 residues long. CDR3 bases: TGCAGCGTAACTTCAGGGACACAAGAGACCCAGTACTTC. Translated: CSVTSGTQETQYF.

The chain is built from TRBV27 and TRBJ1-1; 7 positions agree with TRBD1. Germline trimming cut 2 bases from V and 5 bases from J; bases unmatched to any gene: 8. Germline CDR1 is MNHEY and CDR2 is SMNVEV (reference sequence). The CDR3 is 15 residues long. The CDR3 here is CASSLLTGTETEAFF. CDR3 nucleotide sequence: TGTGCCAGCAGTTTACTGACCGGGACAGAAACTGAAGCTTTCTTT.

This chain joins TRBV11-2 and TRBJ1-5; D is unresolved. Between the trimmed V and J ends, which lost 8 bases and 7 bases, there was a span of 9 bases. Germline V gene lookup returns CDR1 SGHAT and CDR2 FQNNGV. This CDR3 is built from 11 residues. The CDR3 protein is CASGRIQPQHF. The CDR3 DNA is TGTGCCAGCGGCCGGATCCAGCCCCAGCATTTT.

This clonotype was seen more than once but under ten times. The J gene is TRBJ1-6, the V gene TRBV3-1, with a weak D call TRBD1 (5 bases). The ends were cut back, 5 bases at V and 5 bases at J, with 7 bases in the middle. CDR1 is LGHDT, CDR2 YNNKEL, per germline (reference sequence). The CDR3 sequence is 13 residues long. The CDR3 here is CASSLGHNSPLHF. The CDR3, as DNA: TGTGCCAGCAGCTTGGGACATAATTCACCCCTCCACTTT.

V usage is TRBV7-2 and J usage is TRBJ1-1; D is perhaps TRBD1 (5 bases). CDR1 is SGHTA and CDR2 is FQGNSA in the germline V gene. The length of the CDR3 is 15 residues. Trimming took off 5 bases at V and 4 bases at J, with 17 bases between the two ends. CDR3 nucleotide sequence: TGTGCCAGCAGCCAGGACCAGGGTTGGGGCACTGAAGCTTTCTTT. Protein sequence: CASSQDQGWGTEAFF.

This clonotype was recorded many times. The V gene is TRBV5-1, the J gene TRBJ1-1, with 8 bases matching TRBD1. J was trimmed by 1 base and V by 4 bases; bases with no gene match: 6. The CDR3 has 15 amino acids. Germline-derived CDR1 and CDR2 are SGHRS and YFSETQ. CDR3 protein: CASSVTGESNTEAFF. The CDR3 DNA sequence: TGCGCCAGCAGCGTGACAGGGGAGTCGAACACTGAAGCTTTCTTT.